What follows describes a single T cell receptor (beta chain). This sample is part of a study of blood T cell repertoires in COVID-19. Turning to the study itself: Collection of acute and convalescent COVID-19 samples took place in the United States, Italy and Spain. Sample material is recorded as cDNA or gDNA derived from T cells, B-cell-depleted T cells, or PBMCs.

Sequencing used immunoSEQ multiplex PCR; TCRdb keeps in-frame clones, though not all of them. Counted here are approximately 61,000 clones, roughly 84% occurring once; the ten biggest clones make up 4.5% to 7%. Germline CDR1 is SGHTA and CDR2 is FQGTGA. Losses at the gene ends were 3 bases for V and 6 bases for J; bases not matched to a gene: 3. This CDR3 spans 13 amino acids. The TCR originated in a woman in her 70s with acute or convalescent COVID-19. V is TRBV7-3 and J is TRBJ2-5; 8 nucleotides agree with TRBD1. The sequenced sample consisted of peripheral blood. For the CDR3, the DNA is TGTGCCAGCAGCTTGAGACAGGGGAAGACCCAGTACTTC. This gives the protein CASSLRQGKTQYF.